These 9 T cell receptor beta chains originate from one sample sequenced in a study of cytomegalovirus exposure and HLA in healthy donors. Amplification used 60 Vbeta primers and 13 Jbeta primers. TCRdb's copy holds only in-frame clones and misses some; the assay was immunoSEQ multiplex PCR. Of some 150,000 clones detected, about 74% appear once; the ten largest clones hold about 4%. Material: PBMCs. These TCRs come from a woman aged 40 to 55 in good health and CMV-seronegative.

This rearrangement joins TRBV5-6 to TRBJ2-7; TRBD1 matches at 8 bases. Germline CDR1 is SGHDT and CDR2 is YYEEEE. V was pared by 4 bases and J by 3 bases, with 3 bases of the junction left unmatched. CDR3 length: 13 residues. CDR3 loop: CASSRTGRYEQYF. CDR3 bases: TGTGCCAGCAGCAGGACAGGGCGCTACGAGCAGTACTTC.

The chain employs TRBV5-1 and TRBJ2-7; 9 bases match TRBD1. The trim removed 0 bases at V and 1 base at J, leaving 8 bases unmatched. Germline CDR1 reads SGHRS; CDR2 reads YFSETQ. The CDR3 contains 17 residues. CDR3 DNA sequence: TGCGCCAGCAGCTTGGCCGGTGGACAGGGGTATTCCTACGAGCAGTACTTC. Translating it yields CASSLAGGQGYSYEQYF.

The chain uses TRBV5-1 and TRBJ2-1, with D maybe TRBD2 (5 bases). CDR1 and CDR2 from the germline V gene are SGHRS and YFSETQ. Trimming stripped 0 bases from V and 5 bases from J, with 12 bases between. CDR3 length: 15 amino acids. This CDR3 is CASSLGGEGNNEQFF. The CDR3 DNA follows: TGCGCCAGCAGCTTGGGGGGAGAAGGGAACAATGAGCAGTTCTTC.

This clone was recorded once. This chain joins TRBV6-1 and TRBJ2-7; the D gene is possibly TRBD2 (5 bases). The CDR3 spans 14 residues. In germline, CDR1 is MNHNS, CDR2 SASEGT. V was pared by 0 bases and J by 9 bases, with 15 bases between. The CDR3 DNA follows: TGTGCCAGCAGTGAAGCGCGAAGGTTCGAGGGGCAGTACTTC. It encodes CASSEARRFEGQYF.

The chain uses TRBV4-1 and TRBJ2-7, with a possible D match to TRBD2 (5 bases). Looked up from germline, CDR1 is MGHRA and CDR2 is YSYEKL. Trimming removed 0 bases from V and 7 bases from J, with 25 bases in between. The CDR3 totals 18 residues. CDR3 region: CASSQERGPTLPPVEQYF. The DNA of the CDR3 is TGCGCCAGCAGCCAAGAACGGGGTCCCACTCTTCCCCCAGTTGAGCAGTACTTC.

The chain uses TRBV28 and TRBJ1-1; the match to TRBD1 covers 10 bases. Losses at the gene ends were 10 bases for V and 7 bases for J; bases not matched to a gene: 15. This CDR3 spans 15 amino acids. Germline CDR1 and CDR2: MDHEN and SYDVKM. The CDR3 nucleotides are TGTGCCATCTCTCTCGCCGGGACAGGGGATGATGAAGCTTTCTTT. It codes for CAISLAGTGDDEAFF.

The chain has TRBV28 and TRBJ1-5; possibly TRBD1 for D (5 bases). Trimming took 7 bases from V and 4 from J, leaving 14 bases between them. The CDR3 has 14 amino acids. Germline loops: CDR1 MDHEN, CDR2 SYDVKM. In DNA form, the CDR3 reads TGTGCCAGCATATGGGGCCTAAGTAATCAGCCCCAGCATTTT. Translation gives CASIWGLSNQPQHF.

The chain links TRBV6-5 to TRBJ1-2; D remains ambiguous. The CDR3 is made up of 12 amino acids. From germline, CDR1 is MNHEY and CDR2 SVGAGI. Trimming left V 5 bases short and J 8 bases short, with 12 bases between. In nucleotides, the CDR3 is TGTGCCAGCAGTCGACCAGAGGGCGGCTACACCTTC. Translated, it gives CASSRPEGGYTF.

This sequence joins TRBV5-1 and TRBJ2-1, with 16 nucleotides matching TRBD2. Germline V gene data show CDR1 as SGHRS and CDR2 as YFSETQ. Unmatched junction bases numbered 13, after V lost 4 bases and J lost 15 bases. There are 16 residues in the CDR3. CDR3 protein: CASSPLAGTSGGGMFF. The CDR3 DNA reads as TGCGCCAGCAGCCCCCTCGCCGGGACTAGCGGGGGGGGTATGTTCTTC.